This TCR beta chain was profiled in a study of blood T cell repertoires in COVID-19. Trimming at V came to 0 bases and at J to 3 bases, leaving 3 bases not matched to a gene. The CDR3 loop spans 15 amino acids. Germline lookup yields CDR1 ENHRY and CDR2 SYGVKD. Clones were sequenced by immunoSEQ multiplex PCR, and TCRdb holds only the in-frame ones, with some missing. The sample gives about 81,000 clones, roughly 86% of which show up once; 6.5% to 8% is in the top ten. Sequences were obtained from peripheral blood. This sequence was found in a human donor in a cohort sampled during active COVID-19. The chain combines TRBV10-3 with TRBJ2-7; TRBD1 matches at 9 bases. CDR3 loop: CAISESGTGNYEQYF. DNA for the CDR3: TGTGCCATCAGTGAGTCAGGGACAGGGAACTACGAGCAGTACTTC.